This entry lists 28 T cell receptor beta chains sequenced from one sample in a study of cytomegalovirus exposure and HLA in healthy donors. Primers included in the PCR were 60 Vbeta and 13 Jbeta primers. The assay was immunoSEQ multiplex PCR, and TCRdb's table has in-frame clones only and misses some. Its clone listing holds about 130,000 clones. Specimen: PBMCs. These receptors were taken from a man between 18 and 29 years old in good health and CMV-seronegative.

The gene calls are TRBV25-1 and TRBJ1-4, with D unclear. This CDR3 comprises 16 residues. Looked up from germline, CDR1 is MGHDK and CDR2 is SYGVNS. The V end lost 3 bases, the J end lost 5 bases, and 16 bases lay between the germline ends. The CDR3 spells CASSENLETVNEKLFF. The CDR3 DNA sequence: TGTGCCAGCAGTGAGAATTTGGAGACGGTCAATGAAAAACTGTTTTTT. The entire variable domain, with the rest obtained from reference TRBV25-1 and TRBJ1-4, is as follows: EADIYQTPRYLVIGTGKKITLECSQTMGHDKMYWYQQDPGMELHLIHYSYGVNSTEKGDLSSESTVSRIRTEHFPLTLESARPSHTSQYLCASSENLETVNEKLFFGSGTQLSVL.

The chain combines TRBV19 with TRBJ1-3, with TRBD1 as a possible D gene (5 bases). The CDR3 has 14 amino acids. CDR1 and CDR2 (germline): LNHDA, SQIVND (reference sequence). CDR3 protein: CGGESVALGNTIYF. In DNA form, the CDR3 reads TGTGGGGGGGAGTCCGTAGCTCTTGGAAACACCATATATTTT. The complete variable domain, with remaining parts taken from reference TRBV19 and TRBJ1-3, reads DGGITQSPKYLFRKEGQNVTLSCEQNLNHDAMYWYRQDPGQGLRLIYYSQIVNDFQKGDIAEGYSVSREKKESFPLTVTSAQKNPTAFYLCGGESVALGNTIYFGEGSWLTVV.

The J gene is TRBJ2-5, the V gene TRBV2; D gene ambiguous. Germline lookup yields CDR1 SNHLY and CDR2 FYNNEI. The ends were cut back, 7 bases at V and 2 bases at J, with 8 bases in the middle. The CDR3 contains 12 residues. The CDR3 is CASIGPQETQYF. CDR3 in DNA: TGTGCCAGCATTGGGCCTCAAGAGACCCAGTACTTC.

The CDR3 DNA is TGTGCCAGTAGTTCGGGACAAGCTAACTATGGCTACACCTTC. It translates to CASSSGQANYGYTF. This chain connects TRBV19 to TRBJ1-2; a possible D gene is TRBD1 (6 bases). V was trimmed by 5 bases and J by 0 bases, leaving 10 bases between them. CDR1 and CDR2 from the germline V gene are LNHDA and SQIVND (reference sequence). This CDR3 has 14 residues.

V is TRBV5-1 and J is TRBJ1-5, with 10 positions matching TRBD1. Germline V CDR1 and CDR2: SGHRS, YFSETQ. The CDR3 is 14 amino acids. The junction had 5 bases not matched to a gene; V was cut back by 4 bases and J by 7 bases. The CDR3 region has the DNA TGCGCCAGCAGCATCGGGACAGGGGAGCAGCCCCAGCATTTT. It is translated as CASSIGTGEQPQHF.

This chain uses TRBV7-2 with TRBJ2-3; no clear D. Germline V CDR1 and CDR2: SGHTA, FQGNSA. With 5 bases removed from V and 0 bases from J, the gap between germline ends came to 6 bases. The CDR3 is made up of 13 amino acids. CDR3 amino acids: CASSTYSTDTQYF. DNA for the CDR3: TGTGCCAGCAGCACCTATAGCACAGATACGCAGTATTTT.

This sequence joins TRBV18 and TRBJ1-5; D is ambiguous. The germline V and J ends were trimmed by 2 bases and 5 bases, with 7 bases remaining between them. Germline values: CDR1 KGHSH, CDR2 LQKENI. The CDR3 sequence is 13 residues long. In DNA, the CDR3 is TGTGCCAGCTCACCAAATGTATATCAGCCCCAGCATTTT. It yields the protein CASSPNVYQPQHF.

The rearrangement joins TRBV29-1 to TRBJ1-2, with D hard to call. V lost 2 bases, J lost 2 bases, and 6 bases lay in between. This CDR3 region has 12 residues. Germline assignment: CDR1 SQVTM and CDR2 ANQGSEA. CDR3 amino acids: CSVENRNYGYTF. CDR3 bases: TGCAGCGTTGAAAACAGAAACTATGGCTACACCTTC.

V and J are TRBV11-1 and TRBJ2-5, with TRBD2 as a possible D gene (6 bases). The closer fit of TRBJ2-7 to the DNA end suggests the J call may be wrong. Germline CDR1 reads SGHAT; CDR2 reads FQDESV (reference sequence). The CDR3 covers 14 residues. CDR3 sequence reads: CASSLRGNHYEQYF. In DNA form, the CDR3 reads TGTGCCAGCAGCTTACGCGGGAATCACTACGAGCAGTACTTC.

The chain combines TRBV7-2 with TRBJ2-2, with 7 bases identical to TRBD1. Germline assignment: CDR1 SGHTA and CDR2 FQGNSA. The CDR3 loop spans 15 amino acids. V lost 5 bases and J lost 2; bases outside the gene matches: 5. CDR3 in amino acids: CASSPGQLNTGELFF. The CDR3 DNA is TGTGCCAGCAGCCCGGGACAGTTAAACACCGGGGAGCTGTTTTTT.

The chain carries TRBV29-1 and TRBJ2-5; D gene ambiguous. Per germline, CDR1 SQVTM and CDR2 ANQGSEA. The V end lost 6 bases, the J end lost 4 bases, and 9 bases lay between the germline ends. This CDR3 region has 11 residues. The DNA of the CDR3 is TGCAGCGTGGGCGAAGTAGAGACCCAGTACTTC. Protein product: CSVGEVETQYF.

The gene calls are TRBV7-2 and TRBJ1-1, with 8 positions matching TRBD1. The CDR3 is made up of 14 amino acids. Germline-derived CDR1 and CDR2 are SGHTA and FQGNSA. The J segment lost 7 bases and the V segment lost 5 bases, leaving 9 bases of the junction unmatched. CDR3 bases: TGTGCCAGCAGCAACCCCAGGGGGCCATTTGAAGCTTTCTTT. Translated: CASSNPRGPFEAFF.

This rearrangement joins TRBV7-9 to TRBJ2-5, with D possibly TRBD1 on 6 matching bases. The ends were cut back, 5 bases at V and 2 bases at J, with 12 bases in the middle. Looked up from germline, CDR1 is SEHNR and CDR2 is FQNEAQ (reference sequence). The CDR3 consists of 14 residues. CDR3 sequence: CASSVGQPQETQYF. The DNA of the CDR3 is TGTGCCAGCAGCGTGGGACAACCTCAAGAGACCCAGTACTTC.

The chain couples TRBV6-6 to TRBJ2-1; 8 bases align to TRBD1. The ends lost 4 bases at V and 4 bases at J; junction bases unmatched: 6. The CDR3 spans 15 residues. Germline V gene sequence: CDR1 MNHNY, CDR2 SVGAGI (reference sequence). DNA of the CDR3: TGTGCCAGCAGTTCTTTGACAGGGGCGTACAATGAGCAGTTCTTC. The encoded protein is CASSSLTGAYNEQFF.

The CDR3 reads CATSSWRRGQPQHF. CDR3 DNA sequence: TGTGCCACCAGCAGTTGGCGCCGGGGTCAGCCCCAGCATTTT. V is TRBV15 and J is TRBJ1-5, with no clear D. The CDR3 covers 14 residues. Trimming removed 3 bases at V and 6 bases at J, with 12 bases between. Germline V gene lookup returns CDR1 LNHNV and CDR2 YYDKDF (reference sequence).

DNA for the CDR3: TGTGCCAGCAGCTTAAGCGGTGGAGGGTTAGTGCCCCAGCATTTT. Protein: CASSLSGGGLVPQHF. The chain joins TRBV7-2 to TRBJ1-5; D not certain. Germline V gene data show CDR1 as SGHTA and CDR2 as FQGNSA. Trimming cost V 2 bases and J 9 bases, with 17 bases left between them. The CDR3 runs 15 residues.

V usage is TRBV6-6 and J usage is TRBJ1-1; TRBD1 matches 7 bases. The CDR3 is made up of 14 amino acids. The junction had 9 bases not matched to a gene; V was cut back by 2 bases and J by 9 bases. Germline lookup yields CDR1 MNHNY and CDR2 SVGAGI (reference sequence). The CDR3 spells CASSYPGQRQKAFF. The CDR3 bases are TGTGCCAGCAGTTACCCGGGACAGAGGCAAAAAGCTTTCTTT.

The chain couples TRBV28 to TRBJ1-5; the D gene is possibly TRBD1 (5 bases). The CDR3 consists of 14 residues. CDR1 is MDHEN and CDR2 is SYDVKM in the germline V gene. V was pared by 7 bases and J by 16 bases, with 26 bases between. The CDR3 reads CASTGGGALTQDHF. The DNA of the CDR3 is TGTGCCAGCACCGGGGGAGGGGCCTTGACCCAAGACCATTTT. The full variable domain, completed using reference TRBV28 and TRBJ1-5, is DVKVTQSSRYLVKRTGEKVFLECVQDMDHENMFWYRQDPGLGLRLIYFSYDVKMKEKGDIPEGYSVSREKKERFSLILESASTNQTSMYLCASTGGGALTQDHFGDGTRLSIL.

V usage is TRBV5-5 and J usage is TRBJ1-1; 7 nucleotides line up with TRBD1. Germline trimming cut 0 bases from V and 2 bases from J; bases unmatched to any gene: 10. This CDR3 region has 17 residues. Germline V gives CDR1 SGHKS, CDR2 YYEKEE (reference sequence). CDR3 nucleotides: TGTGCCAGCAGCTTGGCCTCCTCAGGGGGATTCAACACTGAAGCTTTCTTT. Translation gives CASSLASSGGFNTEAFF.

The V gene is TRBV6-1, the J gene TRBJ2-7, with 7 bases identical to TRBD1. V shed 8 bases, J shed 0 bases, and the junction held 10 bases outside the gene matches. CDR1 MNHNS and CDR2 SASEGT come from the germline V gene. There are 15 residues in the CDR3. CDR3 region: CASDPRQGSSYEQYF. The CDR3 nucleotides read TGTGCCAGCGATCCTCGACAGGGAAGCTCCTACGAGCAGTACTTC.

The V call is TRBV30, the J call TRBJ2-5; TRBD2 matches 9 bases. With 8 bases clipped from V and 7 bases from J, the junction kept 14 bases outside the gene matches. Germline-derived CDR1 and CDR2 are GTSNPN and SVGIG (reference sequence). The CDR3 spans 14 residues. CDR3 sequence: CAGTFSGGTGTQYF. DNA of the CDR3: TGTGCCGGGACTTTTAGCGGGGGTACGGGGACCCAGTACTTC.

The chain is built from TRBV7-2 and TRBJ2-7; TRBD2 matches 8 bases. CDR3 size: 15 residues. Germline V gene lookup returns CDR1 SGHTA and CDR2 FQGNSA. Unmatched junction bases numbered 9, after V lost 2 bases and J lost 6 bases. The CDR3 loop is CASSLMPAGDTEQYF. The CDR3 DNA reads TGTGCCAGCAGCTTAATGCCAGCGGGAGACACCGAGCAGTACTTC.

The V call is TRBV4-1, the J call TRBJ1-4; the match to TRBD1 covers 7 bases. Germline V gene lookup returns CDR1 MGHRA and CDR2 YSYEKL. Trimming took 2 bases from V and 4 from J; bases not matched to a gene: 4. The CDR3 runs 15 residues. CDR3 amino acids: CASSQRDRVNEKLFF. In DNA, the CDR3 is TGCGCCAGCAGCCAACGGGACAGAGTTAATGAAAAACTGTTTTTT.

The chain joins TRBV7-2 to TRBJ2-2; tentatively, D is TRBD2 (5 bases). Germline V gives CDR1 SGHTA, CDR2 FQGNSA. Trimming shortened V by 7 bases and J by 6 bases, and 21 bases separated the two germline ends. The CDR3 totals 16 residues. CDR3: CASNPSGPPGAGELFF. As DNA, the CDR3 is TGTGCCAGCAACCCCAGCGGACCTCCCGGGGCCGGGGAGCTGTTTTTT.

The V and J genes are TRBV2 and TRBJ2-7; maybe TRBD2 (6 bases). Germline V lookup: CDR1 SNHLY, CDR2 FYNNEI. V was pared by 0 bases and J by 2 bases, with 14 bases between. This CDR3 region has 16 residues. For the CDR3, the DNA is TGTGCCAGCAGTGAAGCGGGGGGACCTAGGGCCTACGAGCAGTACTTC. Its translation is CASSEAGGPRAYEQYF.

The rearrangement links TRBV19 to TRBJ1-1; no reliable D call. The CDR3 loop spans 13 amino acids. Between the trimmed V and J ends, which lost 6 bases and 2 bases, there was a span of 10 bases. Per the germline V gene, CDR1 is LNHDA and CDR2 is SQIVND (reference sequence). CDR3 bases: TGTGCCAGTAGGGTTGCGGGTAACACTGAAGCTTTCTTT. Protein product: CASRVAGNTEAFF.

V gene TRBV25-1 combines with J gene TRBJ2-1, with TRBD1 matching 10 bases. The CDR3 sequence is 17 residues long. CDR1 is MGHDK and CDR2 is SYGVNS in the germline V gene. V was clipped by 5 bases and J by 8 bases; unmatched bases: 15. The CDR3 region is CASSLWATGTGADEQFF. CDR3 nucleotide sequence: TGTGCCAGCAGTCTGTGGGCTACCGGGACAGGGGCGGATGAGCAGTTCTTC.

The J gene is TRBJ1-1, the V gene TRBV19; D remains ambiguous. The CDR3 extends over 14 amino acids. Germline loops: CDR1 LNHDA, CDR2 SQIVND (reference sequence). With 6 bases removed from V and 3 bases from J, the gap between germline ends came to 14 bases. The CDR3 spells CASRATGRDTEAFF. CDR3 DNA sequence: TGTGCCAGTAGAGCGACCGGGAGGGACACTGAAGCTTTCTTT.